These T cell receptor beta chains were read from a single sample in a study of cytomegalovirus exposure and HLA in healthy donors. The data were produced by immunoSEQ multiplex PCR, yet TCRdb's version contains in-frame clones alone and is incomplete. The sample has about 250,000 clones, roughly 87% seen once; the top ten hold approximately 12%. The sample taken for sequencing was PBMCs. All receptors come from a man in his late teens or twenties in good health and CMV-seropositive. CDR3s leave out the opening cysteine and the closing phenylalanine or tryptophan. D genes are given only for firm matches.

d_call | j_call | v_call | cdr3_aa
NA | TRBJ2-7 | TRBV27 | ASSYSDGSYEQY
NA | TRBJ1-2 | TRBV29-1 | SVEEEQSYYT
NA | TRBJ1-2 | TRBV29-1 | SVRGPTGGKAYGYT
NA | TRBJ2-7 | TRBV7-9 | ASSLPNHYEQY
TRBD1 | TRBJ1-2 | TRBV5-6 | ASSSVRGSGGYT
NA | TRBJ2-2 | TRBV6-1 | ASSGQRAGELF
TRBD1 | TRBJ1-2 | TRBV30 | AWETGGSGYT
NA | TRBJ1-5 | TRBV27 | ASRPQGVVSNQPQH
NA | TRBJ1-1 | TRBV30 | AWSVRGLTTEAF
NA | TRBJ2-7 | TRBV10-1 | ASSYGDSYEQY
TRBD1 | TRBJ2-7 | TRBV19 | ASRPEGGKSPYEQY
TRBD1 | TRBJ2-5 | TRBV5-1 | ASSLRAGGIQETQY
TRBD1 | TRBJ2-7 | TRBV7-2 | ASSLEQGHEQY
NA | TRBJ2-1 | TRBV11-2 | ASSYRYRSNNEQF
NA | TRBJ2-3 | TRBV27 | ASSFGLGADTQY
NA | TRBJ1-4 | TRBV19 | ASSSTDSSNEKLF
NA | TRBJ2-1 | TRBV7-6 | ASSSMTAYNEQF